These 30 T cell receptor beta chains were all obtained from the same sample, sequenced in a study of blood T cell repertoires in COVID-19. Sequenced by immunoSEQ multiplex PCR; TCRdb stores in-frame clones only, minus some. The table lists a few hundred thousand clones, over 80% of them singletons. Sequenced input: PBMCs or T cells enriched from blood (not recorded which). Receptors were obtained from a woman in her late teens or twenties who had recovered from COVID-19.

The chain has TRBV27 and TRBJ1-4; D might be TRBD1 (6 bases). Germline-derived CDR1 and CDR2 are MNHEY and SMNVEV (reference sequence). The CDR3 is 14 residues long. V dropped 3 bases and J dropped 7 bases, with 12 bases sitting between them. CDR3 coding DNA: TGTGCCAGCAGTTTTTTCCAGGGGAGTGAAAAACTGTTTTTT. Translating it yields CASSFFQGSEKLFF.

CDR3 loop: CASSQAQGQETQYF. The CDR3 coding sequence is TGTGCCAGCAGCCAAGCACAGGGGCAGGAGACCCAGTACTTC. This chain links TRBV3-1 (or the pseudogene TRBV3-2) with TRBJ2-5; 7 positions match TRBD1. There are 14 residues in the CDR3. The V gene end was trimmed by 1 base and the J gene end by 5 bases; junction bases not matched to a gene: 4. From germline, CDR1 is LGHDT and CDR2 YNNKEL (reference sequence).

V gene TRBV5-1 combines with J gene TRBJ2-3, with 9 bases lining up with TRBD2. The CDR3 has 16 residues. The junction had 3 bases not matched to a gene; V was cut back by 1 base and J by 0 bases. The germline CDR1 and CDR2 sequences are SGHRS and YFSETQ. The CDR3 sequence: CASSLPSGVSTDTQYF. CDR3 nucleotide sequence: TGCGCCAGCAGCTTGCCTAGCGGGGTTAGCACAGATACGCAGTATTTT.

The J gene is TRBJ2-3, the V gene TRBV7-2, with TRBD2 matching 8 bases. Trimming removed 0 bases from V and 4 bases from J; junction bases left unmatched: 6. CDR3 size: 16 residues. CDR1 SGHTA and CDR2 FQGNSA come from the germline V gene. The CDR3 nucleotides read TGTGCCAGCAGCTTAGCCCAGCGGGAGACCTCAGATACGCAGTATTTT. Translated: CASSLAQRETSDTQYF.

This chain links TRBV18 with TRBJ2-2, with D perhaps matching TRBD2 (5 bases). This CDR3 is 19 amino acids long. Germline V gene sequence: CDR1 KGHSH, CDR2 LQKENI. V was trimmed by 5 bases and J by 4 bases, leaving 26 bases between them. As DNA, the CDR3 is TGTGCCAGCTCAGCCTATTTGCCCACTCAGAGGGCCTCCACCGGGGAGCTGTTTTTT. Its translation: CASSAYLPTQRASTGELFF.

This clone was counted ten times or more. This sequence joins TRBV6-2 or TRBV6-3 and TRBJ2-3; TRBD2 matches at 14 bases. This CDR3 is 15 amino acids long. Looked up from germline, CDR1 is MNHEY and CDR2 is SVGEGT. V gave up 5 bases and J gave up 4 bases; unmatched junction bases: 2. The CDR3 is CASSETSGGADTQYF. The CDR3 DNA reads TGTGCCAGCAGTGAGACTAGCGGGGGGGCAGATACGCAGTATTTT.

CDR3 sequence reads: CASSQVMRAANEKLFF. DNA of the CDR3: TGTGCCAGCAGCCAAGTAATGAGGGCTGCTAATGAAAAACTGTTTTTT. The J gene is TRBJ1-4, the V gene TRBV4-2; D unresolved. The germline V and J ends were trimmed by 1 base and 3 bases, with 12 bases remaining between them. Germline V gene lookup returns CDR1 LGHNA and CDR2 YNFKEQ. CDR3 length: 16 amino acids.

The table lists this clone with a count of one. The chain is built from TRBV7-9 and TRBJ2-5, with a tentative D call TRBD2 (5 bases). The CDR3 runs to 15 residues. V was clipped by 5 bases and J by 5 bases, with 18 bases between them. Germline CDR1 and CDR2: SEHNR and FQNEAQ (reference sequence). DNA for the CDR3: TGTGCCAGCAGCCCGAATGAGGGCTTAACGGAGACCCAGTACTTC. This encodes CASSPNEGLTETQYF.

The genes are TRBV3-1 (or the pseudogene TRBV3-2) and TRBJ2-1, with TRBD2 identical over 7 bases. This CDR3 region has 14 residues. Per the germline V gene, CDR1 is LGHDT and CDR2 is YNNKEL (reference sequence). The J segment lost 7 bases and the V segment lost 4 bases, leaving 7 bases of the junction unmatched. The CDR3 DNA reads TGTGCCAGCAGCCTCTTGGGGGGAGGGAATGAGCAGTTCTTC. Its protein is CASSLLGGGNEQFF.

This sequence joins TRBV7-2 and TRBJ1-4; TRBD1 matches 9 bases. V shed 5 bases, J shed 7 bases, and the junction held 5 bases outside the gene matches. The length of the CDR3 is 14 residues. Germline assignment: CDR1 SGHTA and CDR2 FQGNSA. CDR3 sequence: CASSPQGAGEKLFF. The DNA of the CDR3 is TGTGCCAGCAGCCCACAGGGGGCCGGTGAAAAACTGTTTTTT.

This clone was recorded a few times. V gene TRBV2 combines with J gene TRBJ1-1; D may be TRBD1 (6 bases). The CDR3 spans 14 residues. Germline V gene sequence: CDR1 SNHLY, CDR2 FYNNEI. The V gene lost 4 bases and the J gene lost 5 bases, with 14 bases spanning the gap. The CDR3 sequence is CASSVRAGVTEAFF. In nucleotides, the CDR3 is TGTGCCAGCAGTGTAAGGGCAGGGGTGACTGAAGCTTTCTTT.

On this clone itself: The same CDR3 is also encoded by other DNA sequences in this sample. The CDR3 nucleotides read TGTGCCAGCAGTTTAAGGGGGCTGGACACTGAAGCTTTCTTT. Residues: CASSLRGLDTEAFF. This chain joins TRBV28 and TRBJ1-1; the match to TRBD1 covers 7 bases. The CDR3 is 14 residues long. With V trimmed by 2 bases and J by 3 bases, 3 bases remained unmatched. From germline, CDR1 is MDHEN and CDR2 SYDVKM.

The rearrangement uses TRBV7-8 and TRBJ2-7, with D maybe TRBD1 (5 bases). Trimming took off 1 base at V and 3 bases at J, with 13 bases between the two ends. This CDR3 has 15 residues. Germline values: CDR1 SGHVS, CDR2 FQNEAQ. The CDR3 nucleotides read TGTGCCAGCAGCTTAGATCCGGACACCTACTACGAGCAGTACTTC. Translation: CASSLDPDTYYEQYF. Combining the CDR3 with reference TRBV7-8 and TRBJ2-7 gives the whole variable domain GAGVSQSPRYKVAKRGQDVALRCDPISGHVSLFWYQQALGQGPEFLTYFQNEAQLDKSGLPSDRFFAERPEGSVSTLKIQRTQQEDSAVYLCASSLDPDTYYEQYFGPGTRLTVT.

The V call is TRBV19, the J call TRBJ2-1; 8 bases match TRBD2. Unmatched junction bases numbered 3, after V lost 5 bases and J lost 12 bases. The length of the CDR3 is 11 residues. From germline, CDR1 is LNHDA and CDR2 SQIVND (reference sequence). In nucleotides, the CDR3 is TGTGCCAGTAGTGGCCTAGCGGGGCAGTTCTTC. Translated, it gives CASSGLAGQFF.

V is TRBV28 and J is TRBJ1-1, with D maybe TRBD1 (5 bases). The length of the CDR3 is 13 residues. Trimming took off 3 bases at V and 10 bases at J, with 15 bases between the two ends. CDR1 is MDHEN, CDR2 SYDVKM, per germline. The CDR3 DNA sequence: TGTGCCAGCAGTTTTCTGGGGCCCTTAGGAGCTTTCTTT. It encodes CASSFLGPLGAFF. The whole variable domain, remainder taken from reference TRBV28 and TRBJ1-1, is DVKVTQSSRYLVKRTGEKVFLECVQDMDHENMFWYRQDPGLGLRLIYFSYDVKMKEKGDIPEGYSVSREKKERFSLILESASTNQTSMYLCASSFLGPLGAFFGQGTRLTVV.

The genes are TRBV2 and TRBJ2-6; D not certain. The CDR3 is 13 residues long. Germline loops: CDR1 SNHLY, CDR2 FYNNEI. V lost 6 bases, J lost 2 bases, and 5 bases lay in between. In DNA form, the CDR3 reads TGTGCCAGCAGGTCTACTGGGGCCAACGTCCTGACTTTC. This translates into CASRSTGANVLTF.

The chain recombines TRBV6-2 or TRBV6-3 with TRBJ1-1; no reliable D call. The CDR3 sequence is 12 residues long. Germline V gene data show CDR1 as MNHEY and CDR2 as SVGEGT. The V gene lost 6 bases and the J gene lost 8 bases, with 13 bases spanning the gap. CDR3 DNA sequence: TGTGCCAGCAGCGACCGGGTCGTCGAAGCTTTCTTT. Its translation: CASSDRVVEAFF.

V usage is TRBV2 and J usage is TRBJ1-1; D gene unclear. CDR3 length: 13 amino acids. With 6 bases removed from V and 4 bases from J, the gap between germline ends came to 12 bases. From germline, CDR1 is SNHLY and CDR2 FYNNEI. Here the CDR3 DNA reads TGTGCCAGCAGAGCCCAGGAAGGCACTGAAGCTTTCTTT. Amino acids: CASRAQEGTEAFF. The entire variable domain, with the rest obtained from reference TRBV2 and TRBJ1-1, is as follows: EPEVTQTPSHQVTQMGQEVILRCVPISNHLYFYWYRQILGQKVEFLVSFYNNEISEKSEIFDDQFSVERPDGSNFTLKIRSTKLEDSAMYFCASRAQEGTEAFFGQGTRLTVV.

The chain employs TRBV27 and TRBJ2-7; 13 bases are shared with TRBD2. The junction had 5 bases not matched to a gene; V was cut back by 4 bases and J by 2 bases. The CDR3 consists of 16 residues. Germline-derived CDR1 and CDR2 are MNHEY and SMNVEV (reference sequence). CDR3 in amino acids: CASSSRLAGGAYEQYF. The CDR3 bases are TGTGCCAGCAGTTCCCGACTAGCGGGGGGTGCCTACGAGCAGTACTTC.

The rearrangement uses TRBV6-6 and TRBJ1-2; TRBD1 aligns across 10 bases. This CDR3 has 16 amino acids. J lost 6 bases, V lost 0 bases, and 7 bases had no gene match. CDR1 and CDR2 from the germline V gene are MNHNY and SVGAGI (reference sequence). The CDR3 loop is CASSYSGQGTRDGYTF. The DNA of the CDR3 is TGTGCCAGCAGTTACTCGGGACAGGGGACAAGGGATGGCTACACCTTC.

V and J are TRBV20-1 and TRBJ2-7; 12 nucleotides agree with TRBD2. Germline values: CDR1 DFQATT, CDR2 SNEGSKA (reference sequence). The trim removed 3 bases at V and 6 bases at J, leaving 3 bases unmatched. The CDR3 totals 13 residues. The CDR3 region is CSASELAGGEQYF. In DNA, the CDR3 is TGCAGTGCTAGTGAACTAGCGGGGGGCGAGCAGTACTTC.

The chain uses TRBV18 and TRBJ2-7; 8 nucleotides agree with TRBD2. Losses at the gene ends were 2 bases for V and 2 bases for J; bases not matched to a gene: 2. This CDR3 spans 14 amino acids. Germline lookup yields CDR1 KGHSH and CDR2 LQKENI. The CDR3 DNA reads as TGTGCCAGCTCACCATCCGGGGGGGCCTACGAGCAGTACTTC. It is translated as CASSPSGGAYEQYF.

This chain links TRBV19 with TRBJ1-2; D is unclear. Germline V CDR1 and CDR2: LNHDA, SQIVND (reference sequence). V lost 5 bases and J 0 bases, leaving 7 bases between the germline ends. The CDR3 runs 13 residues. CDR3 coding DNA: TGTGCCAGTAGTTCAGCGGCTAACTATGGCTACACCTTC. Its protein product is CASSSAANYGYTF.

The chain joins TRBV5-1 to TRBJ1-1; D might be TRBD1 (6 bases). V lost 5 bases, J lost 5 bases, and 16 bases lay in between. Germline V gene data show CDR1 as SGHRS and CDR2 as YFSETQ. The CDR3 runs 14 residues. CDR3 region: CASSLTGVGTEAFF. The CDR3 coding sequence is TGCGCCAGCAGTTTGACAGGCGTGGGAACTGAAGCTTTCTTT.

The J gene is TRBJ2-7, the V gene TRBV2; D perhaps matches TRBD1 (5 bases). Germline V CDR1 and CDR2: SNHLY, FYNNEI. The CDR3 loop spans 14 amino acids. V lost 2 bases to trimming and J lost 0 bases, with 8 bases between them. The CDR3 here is CASSETTGSYEQYF. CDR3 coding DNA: TGTGCCAGCAGTGAAACCACAGGCTCCTACGAGCAGTACTTC.

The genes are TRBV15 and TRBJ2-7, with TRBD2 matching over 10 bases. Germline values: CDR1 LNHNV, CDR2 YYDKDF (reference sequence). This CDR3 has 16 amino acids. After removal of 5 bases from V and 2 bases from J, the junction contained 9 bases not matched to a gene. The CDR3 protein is CATSGKLAGRPYEQYF. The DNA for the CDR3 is TGTGCCACCAGCGGTAAACTAGCGGGACGACCCTACGAGCAGTACTTC.

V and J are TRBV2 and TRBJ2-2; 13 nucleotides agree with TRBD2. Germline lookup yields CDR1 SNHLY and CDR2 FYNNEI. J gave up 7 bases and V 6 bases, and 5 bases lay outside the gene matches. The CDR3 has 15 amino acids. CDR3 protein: CASRKGLAGVGELFF. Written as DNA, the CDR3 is TGTGCCAGCAGGAAAGGACTAGCGGGAGTCGGGGAGCTGTTTTTT. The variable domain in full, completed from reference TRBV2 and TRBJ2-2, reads EPEVTQTPSHQVTQMGQEVILRCVPISNHLYFYWYRQILGQKVEFLVSFYNNEISEKSEIFDDQFSVERPDGSNFTLKIRSTKLEDSAMYFCASRKGLAGVGELFFGEGSRLTVL.

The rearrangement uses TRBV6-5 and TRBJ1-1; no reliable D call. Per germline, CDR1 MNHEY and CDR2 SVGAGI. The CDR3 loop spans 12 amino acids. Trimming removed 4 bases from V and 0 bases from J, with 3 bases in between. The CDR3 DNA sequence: TGTGCCAGCAGTTCCGTGAACACTGAAGCTTTCTTT. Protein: CASSSVNTEAFF.

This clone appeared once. In DNA form, the CDR3 reads TGTGCCAGCAACAGGGACCGAGGTCAGCCCCAGCATTTT. Translated, it gives CASNRDRGQPQHF. V gene TRBV6-5 combines with J gene TRBJ1-5; D perhaps matches TRBD1 (6 bases). This CDR3 spans 13 amino acids. The germline V gene encodes CDR1 MNHEY and CDR2 SVGAGI. V was pared by 7 bases and J by 6 bases, with 13 bases between.

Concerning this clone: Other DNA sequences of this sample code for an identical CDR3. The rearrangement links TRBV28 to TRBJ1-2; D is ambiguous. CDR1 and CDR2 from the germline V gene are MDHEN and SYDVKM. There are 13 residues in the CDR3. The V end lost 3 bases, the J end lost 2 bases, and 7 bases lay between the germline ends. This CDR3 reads CASSFRGNYGYTF. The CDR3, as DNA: TGTGCCAGCAGTTTTCGCGGGAACTATGGCTACACCTTC.